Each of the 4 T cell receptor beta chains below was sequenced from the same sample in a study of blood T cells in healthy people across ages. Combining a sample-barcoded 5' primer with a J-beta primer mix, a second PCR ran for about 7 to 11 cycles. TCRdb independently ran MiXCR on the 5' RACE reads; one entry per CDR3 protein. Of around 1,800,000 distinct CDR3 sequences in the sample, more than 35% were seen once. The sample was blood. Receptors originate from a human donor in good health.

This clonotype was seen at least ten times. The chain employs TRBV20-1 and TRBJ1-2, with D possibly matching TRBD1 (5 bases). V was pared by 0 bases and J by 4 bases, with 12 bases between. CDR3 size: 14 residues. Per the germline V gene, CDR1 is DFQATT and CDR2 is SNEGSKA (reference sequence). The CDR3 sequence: CSARETGGAYGYTF. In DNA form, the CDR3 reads TGCAGTGCTAGAGAAACCGGAGGGGCCTATGGCTACACCTTC.

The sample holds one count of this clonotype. In DNA, the CDR3 is TGCGCCAGCAGCCAAGAAACAGGGGGCAGGGAGACCCAGTACTTC. Translation: CASSQETGGRETQYF. This chain joins TRBV4-1 and TRBJ2-5; 9 positions match TRBD1. V dropped 0 bases and J dropped 5; count of bases not matched to a gene: 4. The germline V gene has CDR1 MGHRA and CDR2 YSYEKL. The CDR3 sequence is 15 residues long.

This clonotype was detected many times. In DNA, the CDR3 is TGTGCCAGCAGTTATTCCGACACCTCCTACGAGCAGTACTTC. Translating gives CASSYSDTSYEQYF. The chain recombines TRBV6-6 with TRBJ2-7; D unresolved. CDR3 length equals 14 residues. V lost 3 bases and J lost 0, with 9 bases in between. Germline-derived CDR1 and CDR2 are MNHNY and SVGAGI (reference sequence).

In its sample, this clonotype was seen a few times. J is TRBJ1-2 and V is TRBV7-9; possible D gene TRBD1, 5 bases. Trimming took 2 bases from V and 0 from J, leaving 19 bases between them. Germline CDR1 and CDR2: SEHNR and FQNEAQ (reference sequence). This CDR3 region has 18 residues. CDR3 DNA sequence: TGTGCCAGCAGCTTATACCGGGCAGGGTACAGAGCTAACTATGGCTACACCTTC. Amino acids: CASSLYRAGYRANYGYTF.